The next 19 T cell receptor beta chains were all read from a single sample in a study of T cells in Graves' hyperthyroidism and ophthalmopathy. Regions amplified from RNA transcripts were the TCR beta CDR3 regions. First-round RT-PCR of the TCR CDR3 relied on the HTBI primer set. TCRdb re-called the multiplex PCR reads through MiXCR, storing one row per CDR3 protein. The sample carries about 720,000 distinct CDR3 sequences, roughly 15% recorded once. Sequenced sample: blood. These receptors were collected from a man younger than 35 with Graves' hyperthyroidism.

This clonotype was seen repeatedly, ten times or more. The chain joins TRBV7-3 to TRBJ2-3; D is unclear. The CDR3 consists of 15 residues. Between the trimmed V and J ends, which lost 1 base and 0 bases, there was a span of 8 bases. The germline CDR1 and CDR2 sequences are SGHTA and FQGTGA. The CDR3 reads CASSLIGFSTDTQYF. In nucleotides, the CDR3 is TGTGCCAGCAGCTTAATTGGGTTCAGCACAGATACGCAGTATTTT.

This clonotype was observed a handful of times. The chain carries TRBV20-1 and TRBJ2-3; TRBD2 matches at 9 bases. CDR1 and CDR2 (germline): DFQATT, SNEGSKA (reference sequence). Trimming at V came to 7 bases and at J to 1 base, leaving 9 bases not matched to a gene. The CDR3 is made up of 15 amino acids. The CDR3 bases are TGCAGTGGGACGCGGGGGGGCGGGCGCACAGATACGCAGTATTTT. Translating gives CSGTRGGGRTDTQYF.

This clonotype came up a few times. This chain joins TRBV19 and TRBJ2-3; perhaps TRBD1 as D (6 bases). The CDR3 contains 15 residues. The germline V gene encodes CDR1 LNHDA and CDR2 SQIVND (reference sequence). This chain's CDR3 is CGKLQGRLGRDTQYF. DNA for the CDR3: TGTGGTAAGCTGCAGGGGAGATTAGGAAGAGATACGCAGTATTTT.

This chain joins TRBV19 and TRBJ2-1; D might be TRBD1 or TRBD2, each matching 6 bases. The CDR3 extends over 13 amino acids. CDR1 LNHDA and CDR2 SQIVND come from the germline V gene (reference sequence). The V end lost 2 bases, the J end lost 10 bases, and 12 bases lay between the germline ends. The CDR3 DNA is TGTGCCAGTAGTATATTGGGGGGCAGGGAGCAGTTCTTC. It specifies CASSILGGREQFF.

The sample holds many counts of this clonotype. The chain carries TRBV11-2 and TRBJ2-5, with a tentative D call TRBD1 (6 bases). Germline assignment: CDR1 SGHAT and CDR2 FQNNGV. Trimming shortened V by 5 bases and J by 5 bases, and 18 bases separated the two germline ends. The CDR3 spans 15 residues. CDR3 protein: CASSPDGGGRETQYF. The CDR3 nucleotides read TGTGCCAGCAGCCCCGACGGTGGGGGCAGGGAGACCCAGTACTTC.

This clonotype was recorded many times. This rearrangement joins TRBV2 to TRBJ1-2; the D is unclear. The germline CDR1 and CDR2 sequences are SNHLY and FYNNEI. The CDR3 consists of 13 residues. Between the trimmed V and J ends, which lost 5 bases and 2 bases, there was a span of 9 bases. Here the CDR3 reads CASSSTENYGYTF. DNA for the CDR3: TGTGCCAGCAGTTCCACCGAGAACTATGGCTACACCTTC.

There are many counts of this clonotype. This chain uses TRBV30 with TRBJ2-1; 13 bases are a match to TRBD2. The junction had 4 bases not matched to a gene; V was cut back by 3 bases and J by 11 bases. Germline V gene sequence: CDR1 GTSNPN, CDR2 SVGIG (reference sequence). This CDR3 is 13 amino acids long. The CDR3 spells CAWSGTSGNKQFF. For the CDR3, the DNA is TGTGCCTGGAGCGGGACTAGCGGGAACAAGCAGTTCTTC. Combining the CDR3 with reference TRBV30 and TRBJ2-1 gives the whole variable domain SQTIHQWPATLVQPVGSPLSLECTVEGTSNPNLYWYRQAAGRGLQLLFYSVGIGQISSEVPQNLSASRPQDRQFILSSKKLLLSDSGFYLCAWSGTSGNKQFFGPGTRLTVL.

The chain has TRBV5-5 and TRBJ2-3; D perhaps matches TRBD2 (6 bases). CDR1 and CDR2 from the germline V gene are SGHKS and YYEKEE (reference sequence). Trimming removed 0 bases from V and 8 bases from J, with 28 bases in between. The CDR3 has 19 residues. The chain's CDR3 is CASSLGRGLDVLRKVTQYF. CDR3 DNA: TGTGCCAGCAGCTTGGGTCGGGGACTGGACGTGCTCCGGAAGGTTACGCAGTATTTT.

This chain uses TRBV12-5 with TRBJ2-1; D not certain. Per the germline V gene, CDR1 is LGHNT and CDR2 is FRNRAP. The germline V and J ends were trimmed by 2 bases and 0 bases, with 14 bases remaining between them. The CDR3 has 17 amino acids. CDR3 residues: CASGLSPTVSSYNEQFF. The DNA for the CDR3 is TGTGCTAGTGGTTTGAGCCCTACAGTGAGCTCCTACAATGAGCAGTTCTTC. Together with reference TRBV12-5 and TRBJ2-1, the CDR3 gives the full variable domain: DARVTQTPRHKVTEMGQEVTMRCQPILGHNTVFWYRQTMMQGLELLAYFRNRAPLDDSGMPKDRFSAEMPDATLATLKIQPSEPRDSAVYFCASGLSPTVSSYNEQFFGPGTRLTVL.

The rearrangement links TRBV20-1 to TRBJ2-1; 15 bases line up with TRBD2. Per germline, CDR1 DFQATT and CDR2 SNEGSKA (reference sequence). The CDR3 loop spans 16 amino acids. V lost 0 bases to trimming and J lost 14 bases; unmatched junction nucleotides: 11. CDR3 DNA: TGCAGTGCTAGAGAAAGCCCGGGACTAGCGGGAGGAGAGGAGTTCTTC. Amino acids: CSARESPGLAGGEEFF.

This clonotype was detected a few times. This chain's CDR3 is CSVEENEQFF. CDR3 DNA sequence: TGCAGCGTTGAGGAGAATGAGCAGTTCTTC. The chain employs TRBV29-1 and TRBJ2-1, with unresolved D. This CDR3 is built from 10 residues. Trimming pared 3 bases from V and 7 bases from J, leaving 4 bases between. Germline V CDR1 and CDR2: SQVTM, ANQGSEA.

In its sample, this clonotype was seen a few times. V is TRBV25-1 and J is TRBJ2-7; 10 bases are shared with TRBD2. The ends lost 4 bases at V and 0 bases at J; junction bases unmatched: 3. Germline assignment: CDR1 MGHDK and CDR2 SYGVNS. The CDR3 is 15 residues long. The CDR3 bases are TGTGCCAGCAGTGCTAGCGGGAGCGCCTCCTACGAGCAGTACTTC. Translation: CASSASGSASYEQYF.

This clonotype was seen at least ten times. The rearrangement uses TRBV19 and TRBJ1-1; 8 bases are shared with TRBD1. The CDR3 has 14 residues. The trim removed 5 bases at V and 3 bases at J, leaving 5 bases unmatched. The germline V gene encodes CDR1 LNHDA and CDR2 SQIVND (reference sequence). The CDR3 DNA sequence: TGTGCCAGTAGTGCGACAGGGGAGGACACTGAAGCTTTCTTT. This gives the protein CASSATGEDTEAFF.

In its sample, this clonotype was seen a few times. The V gene is TRBV2, the J gene TRBJ2-1, with a possible D match to TRBD2 (6 bases). The CDR3 has 15 amino acids. The germline V gene has CDR1 SNHLY and CDR2 FYNNEI. The V end was cut by 8 bases, the J end by 0 bases, with 14 bases between. The CDR3 nucleotides read TGTGCCAGCGTTCGAGGAGCGGGCTCCTACAATGAGCAGTTCTTC. It codes for CASVRGAGSYNEQFF.

This clonotype has ten or more counts. J is TRBJ2-1 and V is TRBV18, with TRBD2 matching over 7 bases. Unmatched junction bases numbered 7, after V lost 2 bases and J lost 6 bases. The CDR3 covers 15 residues. The germline V gene has CDR1 KGHSH and CDR2 LQKENI. CDR3: CASSPTAGAGNEQFF. The CDR3 nucleotides are TGTGCCAGCTCACCAACCGCGGGAGCGGGCAATGAGCAGTTCTTC.

The chain employs TRBV20-1 and TRBJ2-5; D is uncertain. Trimming removed 0 bases at V and 6 bases at J, with 14 bases between. Looked up from germline, CDR1 is DFQATT and CDR2 is SNEGSKA (reference sequence). This CDR3 region has 14 residues. The CDR3 bases are TGCAGTGCTAGAGATCTGCGACTCAGGAAGACCCAGTACTTC. This encodes CSARDLRLRKTQYF.

This clonotype was recorded many times. V usage is TRBV29-1 and J usage is TRBJ2-3, with TRBD1 matching over 7 bases. Trimming at V came to 3 bases and at J to 0 bases, leaving 21 bases not matched to a gene. The CDR3 spans 20 residues. Germline V CDR1 and CDR2: SQVTM, ANQGSEA. The CDR3 region has the DNA TGCAGCGTTGATCCCCGACAGGGCCGACCTGGCACCTTTAGCACAGATACGCAGTATTTT. The encoded protein is CSVDPRQGRPGTFSTDTQYF.

This clonotype has just a few counts. The chain carries TRBV27 and TRBJ2-1, with 10 nucleotides matching TRBD2. Germline V gene data show CDR1 as MNHEY and CDR2 as SMNVEV (reference sequence). V shed 5 bases, J shed 12 bases, and the junction held 4 bases outside the gene matches. The CDR3 has 12 residues. The CDR3 DNA follows: TGTGCCAGCAGTCTCCCTAGCGGGAGGCAGTTCTTC. This encodes CASSLPSGRQFF.

In its sample, this clonotype was seen many times. The V call is TRBV29-1, the J call TRBJ1-1; a weak D match, TRBD1 (6 bases). Per the germline V gene, CDR1 is SQVTM and CDR2 is ANQGSEA. Trimming cost V 7 bases and J 5 bases, with 17 bases left between them. The CDR3 is 13 amino acids. The CDR3 nucleotides read TGCAGCGCCAAACAGGGCCTGGGGACTGAAGCTTTCTTT. As protein: CSAKQGLGTEAFF.